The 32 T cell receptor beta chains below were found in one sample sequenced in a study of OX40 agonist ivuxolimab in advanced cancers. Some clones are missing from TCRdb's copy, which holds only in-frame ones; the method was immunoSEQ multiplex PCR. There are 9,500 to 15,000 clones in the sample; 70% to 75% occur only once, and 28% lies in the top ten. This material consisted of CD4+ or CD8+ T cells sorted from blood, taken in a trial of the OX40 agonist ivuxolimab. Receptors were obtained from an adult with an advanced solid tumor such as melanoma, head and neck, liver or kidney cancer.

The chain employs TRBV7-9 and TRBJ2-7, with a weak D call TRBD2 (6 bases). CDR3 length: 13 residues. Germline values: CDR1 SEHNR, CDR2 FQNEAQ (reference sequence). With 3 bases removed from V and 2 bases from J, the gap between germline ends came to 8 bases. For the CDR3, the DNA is TGTGCCAGCAGCTTCGGCGGGGCCTACGAGCAGTACTTC. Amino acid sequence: CASSFGGAYEQYF.

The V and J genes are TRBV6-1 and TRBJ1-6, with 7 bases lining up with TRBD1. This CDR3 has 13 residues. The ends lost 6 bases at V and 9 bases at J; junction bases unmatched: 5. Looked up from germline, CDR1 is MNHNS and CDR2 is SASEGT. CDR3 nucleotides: TGTGCCAGCAGAGACAGGGTACTTTCACCCCTCCACTTT. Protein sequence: CASRDRVLSPLHF.

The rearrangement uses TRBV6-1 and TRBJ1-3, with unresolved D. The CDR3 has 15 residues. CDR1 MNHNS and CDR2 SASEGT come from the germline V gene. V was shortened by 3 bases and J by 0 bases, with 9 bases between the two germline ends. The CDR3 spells CASSEDGLSGNTIYF. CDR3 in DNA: TGTGCCAGCAGTGAGGACGGGCTCTCTGGAAACACCATATATTTT.

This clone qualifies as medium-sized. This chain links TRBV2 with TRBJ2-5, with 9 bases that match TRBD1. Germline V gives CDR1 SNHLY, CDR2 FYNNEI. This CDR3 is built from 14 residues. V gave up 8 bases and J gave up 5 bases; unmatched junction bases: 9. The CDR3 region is CASGVQGAFETQYF. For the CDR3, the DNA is TGTGCCAGCGGAGTACAGGGGGCGTTTGAGACCCAGTACTTC.

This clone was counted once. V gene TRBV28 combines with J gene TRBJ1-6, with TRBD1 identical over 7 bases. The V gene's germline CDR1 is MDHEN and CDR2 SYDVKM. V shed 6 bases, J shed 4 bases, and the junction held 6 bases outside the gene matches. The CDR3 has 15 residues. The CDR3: CASRAAGQYNSPLHF. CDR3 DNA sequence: TGTGCCAGCAGAGCAGCGGGACAGTATAATTCACCCCTCCACTTT.

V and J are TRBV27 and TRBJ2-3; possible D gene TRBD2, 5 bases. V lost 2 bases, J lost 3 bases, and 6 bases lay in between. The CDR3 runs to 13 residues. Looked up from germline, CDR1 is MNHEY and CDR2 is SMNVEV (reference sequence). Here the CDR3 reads CASSLRGTDTQYF. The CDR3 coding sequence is TGTGCCAGCAGTTTACGAGGGACAGATACGCAGTATTTT.

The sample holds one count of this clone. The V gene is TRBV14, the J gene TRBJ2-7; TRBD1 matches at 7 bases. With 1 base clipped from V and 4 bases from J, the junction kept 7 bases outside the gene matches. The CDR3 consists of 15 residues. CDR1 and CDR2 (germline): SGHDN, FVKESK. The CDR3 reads CASSQGTGARYEQYF. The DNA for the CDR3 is TGTGCCAGCAGCCAAGGTACAGGGGCTAGGTACGAGCAGTACTTC.

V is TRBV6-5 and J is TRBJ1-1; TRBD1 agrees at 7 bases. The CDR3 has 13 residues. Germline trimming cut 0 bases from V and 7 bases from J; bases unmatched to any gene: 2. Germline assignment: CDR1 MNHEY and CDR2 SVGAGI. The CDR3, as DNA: TGTGCCAGCAGTTACTCGGGGACAGTTGAAGCTTTCTTT. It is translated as CASSYSGTVEAFF.

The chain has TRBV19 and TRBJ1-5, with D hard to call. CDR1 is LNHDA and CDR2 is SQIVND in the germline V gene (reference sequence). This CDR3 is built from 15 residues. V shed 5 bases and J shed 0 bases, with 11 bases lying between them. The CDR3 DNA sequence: TGTGCCAGTAGTTGGGGATTATATAGCAATCAGCCCCAGCATTTT. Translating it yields CASSWGLYSNQPQHF. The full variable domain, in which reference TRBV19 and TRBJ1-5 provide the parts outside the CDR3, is DGGITQSPKYLFRKEGQNVTLSCEQNLNHDAMYWYRQDPGQGLRLIYYSQIVNDFQKGDIAEGYSVSREKKESFPLTVTSAQKNPTAFYLCASSWGLYSNQPQHFGDGTRLSIL.

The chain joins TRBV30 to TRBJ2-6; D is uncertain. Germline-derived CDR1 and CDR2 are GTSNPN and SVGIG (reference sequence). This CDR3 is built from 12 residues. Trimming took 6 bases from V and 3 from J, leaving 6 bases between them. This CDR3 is CACSSGANVLTF. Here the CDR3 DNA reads TGTGCCTGCTCGAGTGGGGCCAACGTCCTGACTTTC.

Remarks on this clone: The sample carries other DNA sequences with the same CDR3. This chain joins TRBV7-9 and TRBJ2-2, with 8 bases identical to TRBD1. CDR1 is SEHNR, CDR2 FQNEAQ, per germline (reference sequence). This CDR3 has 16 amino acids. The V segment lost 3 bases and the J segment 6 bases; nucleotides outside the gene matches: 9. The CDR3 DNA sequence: TGTGCCAGCAGCTTCACCGCAGGGGGCGCCTCCGGGGAGCTGTTTTTT. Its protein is CASSFTAGGASGELFF.

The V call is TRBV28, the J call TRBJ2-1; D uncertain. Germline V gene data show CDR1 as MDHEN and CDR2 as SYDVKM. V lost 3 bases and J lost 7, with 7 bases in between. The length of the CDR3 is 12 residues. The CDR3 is CASSFVVNEQFF. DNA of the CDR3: TGTGCCAGCAGTTTCGTAGTAAATGAGCAGTTCTTC. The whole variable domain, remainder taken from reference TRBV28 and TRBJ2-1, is DVKVTQSSRYLVKRTGEKVFLECVQDMDHENMFWYRQDPGLGLRLIYFSYDVKMKEKGDIPEGYSVSREKKERFSLILESASTNQTSMYLCASSFVVNEQFFGPGTRLTVL.

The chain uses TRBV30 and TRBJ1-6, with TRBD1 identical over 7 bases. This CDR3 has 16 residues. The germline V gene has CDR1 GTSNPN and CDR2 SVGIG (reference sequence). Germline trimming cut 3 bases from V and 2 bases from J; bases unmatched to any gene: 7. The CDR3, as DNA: TGTGCCTGGAGCAGGGGGAAGTCGACCTATAATTCACCCCTCCACTTT. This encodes CAWSRGKSTYNSPLHF.

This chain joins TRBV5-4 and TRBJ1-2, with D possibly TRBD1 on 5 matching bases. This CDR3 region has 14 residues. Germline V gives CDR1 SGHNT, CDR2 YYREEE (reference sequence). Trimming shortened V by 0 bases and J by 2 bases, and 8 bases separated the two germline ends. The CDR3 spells CASSLGDGNYGYTF. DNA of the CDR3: TGTGCCAGCAGCTTGGGGGACGGAAACTATGGCTACACCTTC.

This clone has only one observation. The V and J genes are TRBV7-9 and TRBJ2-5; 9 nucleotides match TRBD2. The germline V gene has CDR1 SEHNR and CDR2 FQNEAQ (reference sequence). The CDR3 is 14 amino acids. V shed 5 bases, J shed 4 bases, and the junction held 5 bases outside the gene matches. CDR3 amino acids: CASSILAGGETQYF. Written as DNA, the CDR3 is TGTGCCAGCAGCATACTAGCGGGTGGAGAGACCCAGTACTTC.

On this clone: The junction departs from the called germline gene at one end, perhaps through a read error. Written as DNA, the CDR3 is TGCAGCGCTGAAAGGGAGGCGGGAAGTGAGCAGTTCTTC. It codes for CSAEREAGSEQFF. The chain couples TRBV29-1 to TRBJ2-1; D may be TRBD2 (6 bases). Per germline, CDR1 SQVTM and CDR2 ANQGSEA. The CDR3 extends over 13 amino acids.

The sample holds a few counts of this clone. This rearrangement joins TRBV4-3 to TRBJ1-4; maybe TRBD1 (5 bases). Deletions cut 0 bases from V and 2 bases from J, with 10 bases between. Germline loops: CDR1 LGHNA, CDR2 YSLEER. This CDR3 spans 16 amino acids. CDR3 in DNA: TGCGCCAGCAGCCAAGATGTAGGGGACACTAATGAAAAACTGTTTTTT. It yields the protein CASSQDVGDTNEKLFF.

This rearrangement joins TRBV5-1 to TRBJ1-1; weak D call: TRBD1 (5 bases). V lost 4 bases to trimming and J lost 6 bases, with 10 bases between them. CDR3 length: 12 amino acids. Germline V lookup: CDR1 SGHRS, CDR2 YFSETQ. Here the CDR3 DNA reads TGCGCCAGCAGCAACCGGGACGCTGAAGCTTTCTTT. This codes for CASSNRDAEAFF.

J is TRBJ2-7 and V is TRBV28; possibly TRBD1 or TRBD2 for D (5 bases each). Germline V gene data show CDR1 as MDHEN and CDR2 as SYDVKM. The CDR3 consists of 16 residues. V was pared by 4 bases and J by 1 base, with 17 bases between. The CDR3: CASSSPQASGSYEQYF. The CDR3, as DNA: TGTGCCAGCAGTTCACCACAGGCGTCGGGGTCCTACGAGCAGTACTTC.

CDR3 nucleotide sequence: TGCGCCAGCAGCCCCCTGACAGGGTGGGATGAGCAGTTCTTC. Translating it yields CASSPLTGWDEQFF. This chain connects TRBV4-1 to TRBJ2-1, with 7 bases fitting TRBD1. The CDR3 has 14 residues. V dropped 4 bases and J dropped 8; count of bases not matched to a gene: 8. Germline V gives CDR1 MGHRA, CDR2 YSYEKL.

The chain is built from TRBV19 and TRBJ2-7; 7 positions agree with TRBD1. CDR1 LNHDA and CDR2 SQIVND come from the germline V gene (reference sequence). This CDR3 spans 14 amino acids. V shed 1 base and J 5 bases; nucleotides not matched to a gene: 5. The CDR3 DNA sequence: TGTGCCAGTAGTATAGGTACAGGGGTCCACGAGCAGTACTTC. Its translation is CASSIGTGVHEQYF.

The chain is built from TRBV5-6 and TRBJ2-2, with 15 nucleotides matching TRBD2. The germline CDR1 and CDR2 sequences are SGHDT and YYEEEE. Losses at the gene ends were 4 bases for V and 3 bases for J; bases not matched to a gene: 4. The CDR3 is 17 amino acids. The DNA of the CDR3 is TGTGCCAGCAGCCCGGGACTAGCGGGAGGATACACCGGGGAGCTGTTTTTT. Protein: CASSPGLAGGYTGELFF.

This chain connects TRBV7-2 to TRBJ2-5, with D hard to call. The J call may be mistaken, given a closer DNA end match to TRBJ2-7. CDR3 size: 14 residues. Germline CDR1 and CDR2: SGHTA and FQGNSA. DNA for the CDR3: TGTGCCAGCAGATCGAAGGGTTACCCCTACGAGCAGTACTTC. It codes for CASRSKGYPYEQYF.

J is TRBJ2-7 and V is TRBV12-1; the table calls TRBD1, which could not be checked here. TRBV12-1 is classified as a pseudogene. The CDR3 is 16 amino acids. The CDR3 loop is CASSCRQREYIYEQYF. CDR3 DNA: TGTGCCAGCAGCTGCAGACAGAGAGAGTACATCTACGAGCAGTACTTC.

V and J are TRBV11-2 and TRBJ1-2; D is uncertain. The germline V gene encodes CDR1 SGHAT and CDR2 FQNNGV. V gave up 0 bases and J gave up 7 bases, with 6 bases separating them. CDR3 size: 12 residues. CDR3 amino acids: CASSLDDFGYTF. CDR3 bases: TGTGCCAGCAGCTTAGATGATTTTGGCTACACCTTC.

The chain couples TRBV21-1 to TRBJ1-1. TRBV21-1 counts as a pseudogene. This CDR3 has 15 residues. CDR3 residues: CASSKYYTIRTEAFF. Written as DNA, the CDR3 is TGTGCCAGCAGCAAGTACTACACAATTCGCACTGAAGCTTTCTTT.

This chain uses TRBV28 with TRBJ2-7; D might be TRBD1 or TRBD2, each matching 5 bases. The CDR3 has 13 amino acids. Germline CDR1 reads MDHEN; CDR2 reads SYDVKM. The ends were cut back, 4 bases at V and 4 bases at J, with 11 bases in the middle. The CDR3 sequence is CASSYAREYEQYF. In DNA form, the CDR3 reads TGTGCCAGCAGTTACGCCAGGGAGTACGAGCAGTACTTC.

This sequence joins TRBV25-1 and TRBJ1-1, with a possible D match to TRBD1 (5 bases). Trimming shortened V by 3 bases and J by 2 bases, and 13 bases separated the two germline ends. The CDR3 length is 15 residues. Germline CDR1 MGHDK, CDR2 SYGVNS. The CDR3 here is CASSDGGSGNTEAFF. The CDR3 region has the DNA TGTGCCAGCAGTGACGGGGGGTCGGGTAACACTGAAGCTTTCTTT.

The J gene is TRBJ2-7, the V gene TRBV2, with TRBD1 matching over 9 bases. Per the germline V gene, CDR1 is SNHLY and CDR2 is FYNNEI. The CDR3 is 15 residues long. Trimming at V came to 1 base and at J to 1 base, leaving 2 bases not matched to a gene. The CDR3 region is CASSEGDRESYEQYF. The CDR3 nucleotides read TGTGCCAGCAGTGAAGGGGACAGGGAATCCTACGAGCAGTACTTC.

The CDR3: CASSLGVAGGPGETQYF. DNA of the CDR3: TGTGCCAGCAGTTTGGGAGTGGCGGGAGGGCCAGGGGAGACCCAGTACTTC. The chain carries TRBV28 and TRBJ2-5, with 9 bases aligning to TRBD2. The CDR3 extends over 17 amino acids. CDR1 is MDHEN and CDR2 is SYDVKM in the germline V gene. Unmatched junction bases numbered 13, after V lost 3 bases and J lost 5 bases.

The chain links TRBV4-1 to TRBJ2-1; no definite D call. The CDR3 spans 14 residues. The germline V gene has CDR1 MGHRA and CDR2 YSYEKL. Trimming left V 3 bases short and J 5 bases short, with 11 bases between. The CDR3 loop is CASSQDHTDNEQFF. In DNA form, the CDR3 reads TGCGCCAGCAGCCAGGACCACACAGACAATGAGCAGTTCTTC.

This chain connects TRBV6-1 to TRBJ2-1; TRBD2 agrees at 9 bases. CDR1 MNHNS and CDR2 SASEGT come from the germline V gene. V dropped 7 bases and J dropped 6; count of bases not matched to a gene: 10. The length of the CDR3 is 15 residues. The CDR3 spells CASKVRRLAANEQFF. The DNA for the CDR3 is TGTGCCAGCAAGGTGAGGAGACTAGCGGCCAATGAGCAGTTCTTC.